This T cell receptor beta chain comes out of a study of blood T cell repertoires in COVID-19. About the study: COVID-19 samples, acute and convalescent, were from the United States, Italy and Spain. The cDNA or gDNA used as material had been derived from T cells, B-cell-depleted T cells, or PBMCs.

Followed longitudinally, the Seattle patients had been enrolled during active infection. Germline V gene data show CDR1 as LGHDT and CDR2 as YNNKEL (reference sequence). The ends were cut back, 6 bases at V and 5 bases at J, with 4 bases in the middle. CDR3 length: 11 amino acids. Libraries were prepared by immunoSEQ multiplex PCR; TCRdb keeps only in-frame clonotypes and omits some of them. The profile covers some 180,000 clones, with 75% to 85% appearing a single time and approximately 10% taken by the ten largest. The chain joins TRBV3-1 (or the pseudogene TRBV3-2) to TRBJ2-2; D remains ambiguous. The source material was peripheral blood. The receptor was isolated from a middle-aged woman with COVID-19, enrolled during active disease. CDR3 region: CASRRTGELFF. In DNA, the CDR3 is TGTGCCAGCAGGAGGACCGGGGAGCTGTTTTTT.